This passage covers 28 T cell receptor beta chains from one sample sequenced in a study of T cell responses to AZD1222 COVID-19 vaccine. TCRdb keeps only in-frame clones here, not all; method: immunoSEQ multiplex PCR. The data hold 130,000 to 150,000 clones, with 70% to 90% observed a single time. The source material was peripheral blood, sampled on day 0 of AZD1222 vaccination. Every receptor here comes from an adult in good health.

The J gene is TRBJ2-2, the V gene TRBV4-3, with D possibly being TRBD2 (5 bases). The V gene lost 0 bases and the J gene lost 0 bases, with 17 bases spanning the gap. Germline lookup yields CDR1 LGHNA and CDR2 YSLEER. CDR3 length equals 19 residues. CDR3 residues: CASSQDLASHYANTGELFF. Here the CDR3 DNA reads TGCGCCAGCAGCCAAGATTTGGCTAGCCATTACGCGAACACCGGGGAGCTGTTTTTT.

The chain couples TRBV7-2 to TRBJ1-5; D unresolved. CDR1 is SGHTA and CDR2 is FQGNSA in the germline V gene. There are 15 residues in the CDR3. V lost 0 bases to trimming and J lost 6 bases, with 12 bases between them. The CDR3 DNA reads as TGTGCCAGCAGCTTAGCGGGGATCGAGCGTCAGCCCCAGCATTTT. The encoded protein is CASSLAGIERQPQHF.

CDR3 DNA sequence: TGTGCCAGCAGTTTATGGGACAGCAGCTCTGGGGCCAACGTCCTGACTTTC. It yields the protein CASSLWDSSSGANVLTF. This chain connects TRBV28 to TRBJ2-6, with D possibly being TRBD1 (6 bases). Trimming took off 0 bases at V and 0 bases at J, with 9 bases between the two ends. Germline V lookup: CDR1 MDHEN, CDR2 SYDVKM. This CDR3 comprises 17 residues.

The chain links TRBV7-6 to TRBJ2-7; 10 bases align to TRBD2. Germline lookup yields CDR1 SGHVS and CDR2 FNYEAQ. The length of the CDR3 is 16 residues. The trim removed 2 bases at V and 3 bases at J, leaving 7 bases unmatched. CDR3 nucleotide sequence: TGTGCCAGCAGCTTACTAGCGGGAGAACGGGGCTACGAGCAGTACTTC. Translated: CASSLLAGERGYEQYF.

This clone was counted once. The chain joins TRBV5-1 to TRBJ2-3, with 9 bases that match TRBD2. Per the germline V gene, CDR1 is SGHRS and CDR2 is YFSETQ. The CDR3 totals 15 residues. V lost 2 bases, J lost 0 bases, and 1 base stayed unmatched. CDR3 DNA: TGCGCCAGCAGCTTTAGCGGGAGTAGCACAGATACGCAGTATTTT. It yields the protein CASSFSGSSTDTQYF.

CDR3 nucleotide sequence: TGTGCCAGCAGCTTAGAGGTACCCCCCTACGAGCAGTACTTC. Translated: CASSLEVPPYEQYF. J is TRBJ2-7 and V is TRBV7-2; D gene ambiguous. V shed 1 base and J shed 2 bases, with 9 bases lying between them. The germline gives CDR1 SGHTA, CDR2 FQGNSA. This CDR3 spans 14 amino acids.

J is TRBJ2-7 and V is TRBV9; 7 nucleotides line up with TRBD1. The germline CDR1 and CDR2 sequences are SGDLS and YYNGEE. The CDR3 totals 16 residues. The V segment lost 0 bases and the J segment 2 bases; nucleotides outside the gene matches: 8. CDR3 coding DNA: TGTGCCAGCAGCGTAGCTATAGGACAGGAGACCTACGAGCAGTACTTC. Protein: CASSVAIGQETYEQYF.

For the CDR3, the DNA is TGTGCCAGCAGTCAACTAGCGGGAGGGCCGATTGGGGAGCAGTACTTC. Protein product: CASSQLAGGPIGEQYF. V is TRBV6-2 or TRBV6-3 and J is TRBJ2-7; the match to TRBD2 covers 13 bases. Trimming took 5 bases from V and 7 from J; bases not matched to a gene: 11. There are 16 residues in the CDR3. From germline, CDR1 is MNHEY and CDR2 SVGEGT.

The chain joins TRBV19 to TRBJ2-7; D unresolved. This CDR3 spans 14 amino acids. With 4 bases removed from V and 3 bases from J, the gap between germline ends came to 13 bases. The germline V gene encodes CDR1 LNHDA and CDR2 SQIVND (reference sequence). CDR3 loop: CASSSGVSFYEQYF. Written as DNA, the CDR3 is TGTGCCAGTAGTAGTGGGGTGAGTTTCTACGAGCAGTACTTC. The complete variable domain, with remaining parts taken from reference TRBV19 and TRBJ2-7, reads DGGITQSPKYLFRKEGQNVTLSCEQNLNHDAMYWYRQDPGQGLRLIYYSQIVNDFQKGDIAEGYSVSREKKESFPLTVTSAQKNPTAFYLCASSSGVSFYEQYFGPGTRLTVT.

The gene calls are TRBV19 and TRBJ1-5; no firm D call. Deletions cut 0 bases from V and 0 bases from J, with 12 bases between. This CDR3 has 17 amino acids. Germline assignment: CDR1 LNHDA and CDR2 SQIVND (reference sequence). CDR3 region: CASSIESRGISNQPQHF. The CDR3 DNA sequence: TGTGCCAGTAGTATAGAATCCCGGGGTATTAGCAATCAGCCCCAGCATTTT.

The rearrangement uses TRBV14 and TRBJ2-1; 13 positions match TRBD2. J gave up 0 bases and V 5 bases, and 10 bases lay outside the gene matches. In germline, CDR1 is SGHDN, CDR2 FVKESK. This CDR3 comprises 19 residues. CDR3 sequence reads: CASSAWTSGSVISYNEQFF. In DNA form, the CDR3 reads TGTGCCAGCAGCGCCTGGACTAGCGGGAGTGTTATCTCCTACAATGAGCAGTTCTTC.

The chain joins TRBV2 to TRBJ1-4; 7 bases are a match to TRBD1. CDR1 and CDR2 from the germline V gene are SNHLY and FYNNEI. The V gene end was trimmed by 4 bases and the J gene end by 7 bases; junction bases not matched to a gene: 12. This CDR3 is 16 amino acids long. The CDR3 coding sequence is TGTGCCAGCAGTGGGACAGGACTCGGGGAAAGTGAAAAACTGTTTTTT. Translation gives CASSGTGLGESEKLFF.

The chain has TRBV9 and TRBJ1-2; tentatively, D is TRBD1 (6 bases). The CDR3 covers 12 residues. V lost 3 bases, J lost 7 bases, and 10 bases lay in between. Germline V gene data show CDR1 as SGDLS and CDR2 as YYNGEE. CDR3 DNA: TGTGCCAGCAGCGCCAGGGGTGCTGGCTACACCTTC. Residues: CASSARGAGYTF. The whole variable domain, remainder taken from reference TRBV9 and TRBJ1-2, is DSGVTQTPKHLITATGQRVTLRCSPRSGDLSVYWYQQSLDQGLQFLIQYYNGEERAKGNILERFSAQQFPDLHSELNLSSLELGDSALYFCASSARGAGYTFGSGTRLTVV.

This rearrangement joins TRBV9 to TRBJ1-4, with D possibly being TRBD1 (5 bases). Trimming removed 0 bases at V and 3 bases at J, with 12 bases between. CDR1 and CDR2 from the germline V gene are SGDLS and YYNGEE. The CDR3 length is 16 residues. Written as DNA, the CDR3 is TGTGCCAGCAGCGTAGAGTTTGGGGCCTCTAATGAAAAACTGTTTTTT. Translating gives CASSVEFGASNEKLFF.

This chain connects TRBV7-2 to TRBJ2-3; 10 bases align to TRBD2. The germline V gene has CDR1 SGHTA and CDR2 FQGNSA. There are 17 residues in the CDR3. The J segment lost 3 bases and the V segment lost 1 base, leaving 7 bases of the junction unmatched. Written as DNA, the CDR3 is TGTGCCAGCAGCTTAGGGTCTAGCGGGAGCTCAACAGATACGCAGTATTTT. Amino acids: CASSLGSSGSSTDTQYF. The full variable domain, with the rest looked up from reference TRBV7-2 and TRBJ2-3, is GAGVSQSPSNKVTEKGKDVELRCDPISGHTALYWYRQSLGQGLEFLIYFQGNSAPDKSGLPSDRFSAERTGGSVSTLTIQRTQQEDSAVYLCASSLGSSGSSTDTQYFGPGTRLTVL.

The J gene is TRBJ2-5, the V gene TRBV19; D is perhaps TRBD2 (6 bases). Germline V gives CDR1 LNHDA, CDR2 SQIVND (reference sequence). The CDR3 sequence is 15 residues long. V was clipped by 4 bases and J by 4 bases, with 16 bases between them. DNA of the CDR3: TGTGCCAGTAGTAGCCCGACTAGGGCCCCAGAGACCCAGTACTTC. This encodes CASSSPTRAPETQYF.

The chain couples TRBV27 to TRBJ2-2; 9 positions agree with TRBD1. The CDR3 sequence is 17 residues long. CDR1 and CDR2 (germline): MNHEY, SMNVEV (reference sequence). The V and J ends lost 2 bases and 5 bases, in that order; junction bases with no gene match: 9. CDR3 residues: CASSLISGQGITGELFF. Written as DNA, the CDR3 is TGTGCCAGCAGTTTAATCTCGGGACAGGGTATAACCGGGGAGCTGTTTTTT.

CDR3 sequence reads: CASSLPGTPHEAFF. The CDR3 region has the DNA TGTGCCAGCAGTTTACCGGGGACGCCGCATGAAGCTTTCTTT. The V gene is TRBV28, the J gene TRBJ1-1, with D perhaps TRBD1 (5 bases). The CDR3 is made up of 14 amino acids. V lost 2 bases to trimming and J lost 7 bases, with 14 bases between them. Germline CDR1 and CDR2: MDHEN and SYDVKM.

The rearrangement joins TRBV3-1 (or the pseudogene TRBV3-2) to TRBJ2-2; the match to TRBD2 covers 9 bases. Losses at the gene ends were 0 bases for V and 4 bases for J; bases not matched to a gene: 6. The CDR3 is 17 residues long. Germline CDR1 is LGHDT and CDR2 is YNNKEL (reference sequence). As DNA, the CDR3 is TGTGCCAGCAGCCAAGATTCGTCTAGCGGGGCCACCGGGGAGCTGTTTTTT. It translates to CASSQDSSSGATGELFF.

The chain joins TRBV11-3 to TRBJ2-7, with TRBD2 matching over 13 bases. Germline V gene sequence: CDR1 SGHNT, CDR2 YENEEA. The length of the CDR3 is 14 residues. Trimming removed 10 bases from V and 8 bases from J; junction bases left unmatched: 11. The CDR3 DNA reads as TGTGCCACCCGGACTAGCGGGAGTGTTGGCAAGCAGTACTTC. Translating gives CATRTSGSVGKQYF.

The rearrangement links TRBV2 to TRBJ2-5; no definite D call. The V gene's germline CDR1 is SNHLY and CDR2 FYNNEI. V gave up 8 bases and J gave up 5 bases, with 18 bases separating them. The CDR3 is made up of 14 amino acids. In DNA, the CDR3 is TGTGCCAGCCGGATGGCGGAACCTAGGGAGACCCAGTACTTC. This translates into CASRMAEPRETQYF.

This clone was seen only once. The J gene is TRBJ1-5, the V gene TRBV6-5, with D hard to call. Trimming took 0 bases from V and 5 from J, leaving 11 bases between them. Germline loops: CDR1 MNHEY, CDR2 SVGAGI. The length of the CDR3 is 15 residues. The DNA of the CDR3 is TGTGCCAGCAGTTACTCAAAGGGATCGTATCAGCCCCAGCATTTT. This sequence encodes CASSYSKGSYQPQHF.

The CDR3 nucleotides are TGTGCCTGGAGGACAGGGTTCTCTGGAAACACCATATATTTT. It codes for CAWRTGFSGNTIYF. This chain joins TRBV30 and TRBJ1-3, with 7 bases identical to TRBD1. CDR3 size: 14 residues. Trimming cost V 3 bases and J 0 bases; bases outside gene matches: 2. CDR1 is GTSNPN, CDR2 SVGIG, per germline (reference sequence).

The gene calls are TRBV7-8 and TRBJ1-5, with 9 bases identical to TRBD1. CDR1 and CDR2 (germline): SGHVS, FQNEAQ. Unmatched junction bases numbered 9, after V lost 8 bases and J lost 7 bases. The CDR3 length is 14 residues. CDR3 sequence: CASALGTGPQPQHF. The DNA of the CDR3 is TGTGCCAGCGCCCTTGGGACAGGGCCCCAGCCCCAGCATTTT.

The chain links TRBV6-5 to TRBJ2-7; tentatively, D is TRBD2 (5 bases). CDR3 length: 15 amino acids. V lost 4 bases and J lost 3, with 16 bases in between. CDR1 is MNHEY and CDR2 is SVGAGI in the germline V gene. CDR3 loop: CASSLEWENGYEQYF. CDR3 nucleotides: TGTGCCAGCAGTTTAGAGTGGGAGAATGGCTACGAGCAGTACTTC.

CDR3 amino acids: CASSGRETQYF. The CDR3 DNA sequence: TGTGCCAGCAGCGGAAGGGAGACCCAGTACTTC. The chain is built from TRBV3-1 (or the pseudogene TRBV3-2) and TRBJ2-5; D uncertain. This CDR3 is 11 amino acids long. The V end was cut by 5 bases, the J end by 5 bases, with 6 bases between. Germline V gene lookup returns CDR1 LGHDT and CDR2 YNNKEL (reference sequence).

The CDR3 DNA follows: TGTGCCAGCAGTCCAGAAACAAGGGCTGAAGCTTTCTTT. It encodes CASSPETRAEAFF. The chain joins TRBV6-5 to TRBJ1-1; D unclear. This CDR3 contains 13 residues. Between the trimmed V and J ends, which lost 5 bases and 6 bases, there was a span of 13 bases. Germline lookup yields CDR1 MNHEY and CDR2 SVGAGI.

This clone was detected only once. J is TRBJ1-4 and V is TRBV3-1 (or the pseudogene TRBV3-2); 10 positions match TRBD1. V was clipped by 3 bases and J by 6 bases; unmatched bases: 7. This CDR3 has 16 amino acids. Per the germline V gene, CDR1 is LGHDT and CDR2 is YNNKEL (reference sequence). This CDR3 is CASSHRAGTGDEKLFF. The CDR3 DNA follows: TGTGCCAGCAGCCACCGAGCCGGGACAGGGGATGAAAAACTGTTTTTT.